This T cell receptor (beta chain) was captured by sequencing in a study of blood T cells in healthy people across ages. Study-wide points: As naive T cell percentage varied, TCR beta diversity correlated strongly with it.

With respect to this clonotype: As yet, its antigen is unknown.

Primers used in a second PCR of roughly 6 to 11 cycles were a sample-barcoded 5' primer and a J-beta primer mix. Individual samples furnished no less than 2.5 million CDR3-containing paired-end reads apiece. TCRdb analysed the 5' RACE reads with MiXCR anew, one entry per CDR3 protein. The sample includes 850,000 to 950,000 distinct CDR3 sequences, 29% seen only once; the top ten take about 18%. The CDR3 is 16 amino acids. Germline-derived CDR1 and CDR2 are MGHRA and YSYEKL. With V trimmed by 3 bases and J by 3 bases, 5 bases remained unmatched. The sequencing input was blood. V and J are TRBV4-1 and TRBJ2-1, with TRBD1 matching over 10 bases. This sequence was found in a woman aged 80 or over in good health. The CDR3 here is CASSQQTGGIYNEQFF. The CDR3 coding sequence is TGCGCCAGCAGCCAGCAGACAGGGGGCATCTACAATGAGCAGTTCTTC.